This T cell receptor (beta chain) was recovered during a study of shared clonotypes between healthy human individuals. As for the study in general: Donors were two women and a few men aged 18 to 49. Points from the study as a whole: Lower generation probabilities were found for non-shared clonotypes than for those shared by all four donors. Donors were few, which limited the genetic and exposure-history diversity represented.

The method was immunoSEQ multiplex PCR; TCRdb's version includes in-frame clones alone and lacks a portion of them. The table includes 850,000 to 1,200,000 clones, about 76% detected once. Of note for this clone: Its antigen remains unknown. The sample has other DNA sequences that encode this CDR3 too.

Trimming took off 5 bases at V and 0 bases at J, with 12 bases between the two ends. The CDR3 contains 15 residues. Germline assignment: CDR1 SEHNR and CDR2 FQNEAQ (reference sequence). The TCR comes from a man younger than 30 in good health. This chain links TRBV7-9 with TRBJ2-3; D might be TRBD1 (6 bases). The material sequenced was memory CD4+ T cells sorted from blood. Subset: CD45RA-negative fraction. As DNA, the CDR3 is TGTGCCAGCAGCCTCGGACAGAGTAGCACAGATACGCAGTATTTT. Translating gives CASSLGQSSTDTQYF.